This TCR beta chain was retrieved from a study of beta chain features in type 1 diabetes. Study-wide points: In every one of the four CD4+ subsets, TCRB CDR3s were moderately but significantly shorter in Type 1 diabetes patients.

From germline, CDR1 is MNHEY and CDR2 SMNVEV (reference sequence). The V and J ends lost 5 bases and 4 bases, in that order; junction bases with no gene match: 6. This CDR3 has 15 amino acids. Notes on this clone: The antigen is unknown.

Expressed TCRB transcripts were sequenced after all isolated RNA was converted to cDNA. Some clones are missing from TCRdb's copy, which holds only in-frame ones; the method was immunoSEQ multiplex PCR. The data show 300,000 to 450,000 clones, with roughly a fifth seen just once and 0.035% to 0.055% held by the top ten. The sample taken for sequencing was naive CD4+ T cells from blood. This TCR derives from a woman between 18 and 29 years old in good health. The V call is TRBV27, the J call TRBJ2-2; 8 nucleotides align to TRBD1. The CDR3 DNA sequence: TGTGCCAGCAGTCCCCGGACAGGGATCACCGGGGAGCTGTTTTTT. This gives the protein CASSPRTGITGELFF.